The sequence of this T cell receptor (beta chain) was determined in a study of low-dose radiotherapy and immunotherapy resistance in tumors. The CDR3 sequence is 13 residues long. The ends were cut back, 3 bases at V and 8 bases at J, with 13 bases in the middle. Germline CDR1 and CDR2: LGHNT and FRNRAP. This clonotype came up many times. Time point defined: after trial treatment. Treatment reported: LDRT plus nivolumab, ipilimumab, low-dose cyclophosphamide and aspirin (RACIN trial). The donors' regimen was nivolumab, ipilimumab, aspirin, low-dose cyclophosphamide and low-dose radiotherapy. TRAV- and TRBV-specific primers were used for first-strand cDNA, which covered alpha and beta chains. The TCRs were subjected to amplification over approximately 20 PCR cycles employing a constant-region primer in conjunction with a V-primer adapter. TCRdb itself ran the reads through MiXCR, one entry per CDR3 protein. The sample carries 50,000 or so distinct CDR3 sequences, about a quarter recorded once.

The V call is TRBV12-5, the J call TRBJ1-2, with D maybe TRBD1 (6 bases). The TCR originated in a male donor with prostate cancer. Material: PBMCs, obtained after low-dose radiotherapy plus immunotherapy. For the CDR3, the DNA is TGTGCTAGTGGTTTCGGCAGGGGATTCGGCTACACCTTC. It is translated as CASGFGRGFGYTF.